One and the same sample provided the 18 T cell receptor beta chains below, sequenced in a study of blood T cells in healthy people across ages. With a J-beta primer mix and a sample-barcoded 5' primer, a second PCR ran about 7 to 12 cycles. One entry per CDR3 protein, called by TCRdb with MiXCR from the 5' RACE reads. The sample has 710,000 or so distinct CDR3 sequences; about a third are singletons. The sequencing sample was made of blood. All receptors come from a woman of 80 years or more in good health.

The J gene is TRBJ2-1, the V gene TRBV20-1, with 13 bases that match TRBD2. CDR1 and CDR2 from the germline V gene are DFQATT and SNEGSKA (reference sequence). The CDR3 runs 16 residues. V lost 2 bases, J lost 7 bases, and 8 bases stayed unmatched. CDR3 DNA sequence: TGCAGTGCTAGACTTGAGACTAGCGGGAGGAAAAATGAGCAGTTCTTC. This gives the protein CSARLETSGRKNEQFF.

This clonotype came up many times. The gene calls are TRBV5-1 and TRBJ2-5; 10 bases fit TRBD1. CDR3 length: 16 residues. Germline V gene data show CDR1 as SGHRS and CDR2 as YFSETQ. V dropped 4 bases and J dropped 1; count of bases not matched to a gene: 7. CDR3 loop: CASSAVGTGAQETQYF. In DNA form, the CDR3 reads TGCGCCAGCAGCGCCGTGGGGACAGGGGCCCAAGAGACCCAGTACTTC.

The V gene is TRBV15, the J gene TRBJ1-3; a weak D match, TRBD1 (5 bases). Trimming took 0 bases from V and 7 from J, leaving 16 bases between them. This CDR3 has 16 residues. Germline V lookup: CDR1 LNHNV, CDR2 YYDKDF (reference sequence). CDR3 amino acids: CATSRDGARIINTIYF. The CDR3 coding sequence is TGTGCCACCAGCAGAGATGGGGCGCGGATAATCAACACCATATATTTT.

The chain carries TRBV6-4 and TRBJ2-2; D is uncertain. V gave up 2 bases and J gave up 6 bases, with 4 bases separating them. CDR3 length: 12 residues. The germline V gene has CDR1 MRHNA and CDR2 SNTAGT. CDR3: CASSDRAGELFF. DNA for the CDR3: TGTGCCAGCAGTGACAGGGCCGGGGAGCTGTTTTTT.

Only a few counts were recorded for this clonotype. The rearrangement uses TRBV30 and TRBJ1-4; D possibly corresponds to TRBD1 (5 bases). With 4 bases removed from V and 0 bases from J, the gap between germline ends came to 15 bases. From germline, CDR1 is GTSNPN and CDR2 SVGIG (reference sequence). This CDR3 has 16 residues. The CDR3 nucleotides read TGTGCCTGGAAGTGGGGGGGAACCGCAACTAATGAAAAACTGTTTTTT. The encoded protein is CAWKWGGTATNEKLFF.

Points on this clonotype: This may arise from a read error, as a much more abundant clone is one base away. J is TRBJ2-3 and V is TRBV7-2, with TRBD1 as a possible D gene (6 bases). This CDR3 comprises 15 residues. CDR1 and CDR2 (germline): SGHTA, FQGNSA. The CDR3 DNA reads as TGTGCCGGCAGCGAGAGTACAGGGATTCCAGATACGCAGTATTTT. Residues: CAGSESTGIPDTQYF.

On this clonotype: The junction departs from germline at one end; a sequencing error may be responsible. The chain is built from TRBV7-7 and TRBJ2-5, with 10 bases matching TRBD2. Looked up from germline, CDR1 is SSHAT and CDR2 is FNYEAQ (reference sequence). The length of the CDR3 is 17 residues. CDR3 nucleotides: TGTGCTAGCAGCTTAGTGGGGCTAGCGGGAGTCGAAGAGACCCAGTACTTC. Protein product: CASSLVGLAGVEETQYF. Complete variable domain (other parts from reference TRBV7-7 and TRBJ2-5): GAGVSQSPRYKVTKRGQDVTLRCDPISSHATLYWYQQALGQGPEFLTYFNYEAQPDKSGLPSDRFSAERPEGSISTLTIQRTEQRDSAMYRCASSLVGLAGVEETQYFGPGTRLLVL.

There are many counts of this clonotype. CDR3 sequence reads: CSVVRSGRSDYTF. The CDR3 DNA follows: TGCAGCGTTGTAAGGTCGGGGAGGAGTGACTACACCTTC. The rearrangement joins TRBV29-1 to TRBJ1-2; D not certain. Germline V CDR1 and CDR2: SQVTM, ANQGSEA. The CDR3 is made up of 13 amino acids. V was trimmed by 4 bases and J by 10 bases, leaving 19 bases between them.

The chain combines TRBV4-3 with TRBJ2-1; 8 positions agree with TRBD2. Trimming took 2 bases from V and 9 from J; bases not matched to a gene: 9. CDR3 size: 15 residues. CDR1 and CDR2 from the germline V gene are LGHNA and YSLEER. CDR3 sequence: CASSQRAGELSEQFF. In nucleotides, the CDR3 is TGCGCCAGCAGCCAACGAGCGGGGGAACTCAGTGAGCAGTTCTTC.

The CDR3 spells CSATGQGGEGYTF. The CDR3 DNA reads as TGCAGTGCAACGGGACAGGGAGGTGAAGGCTACACCTTC. The chain couples TRBV20-1 to TRBJ1-2; 9 bases fit TRBD1. This CDR3 is built from 13 residues. After removal of 6 bases from V and 8 bases from J, the junction contained 10 bases not matched to a gene. Germline CDR1 and CDR2: DFQATT and SNEGSKA (reference sequence).

The rearrangement joins TRBV7-6 to TRBJ2-3; 11 bases map to TRBD1. The ends lost 1 base at V and 4 bases at J; junction bases unmatched: 7. This CDR3 has 17 residues. CDR1 and CDR2 (germline): SGHVS, FNYEAQ. The CDR3 nucleotides are TGTGCCAGCAGCTTAGGGGGGACAGGGGGGCCTTCAGATACGCAGTATTTT. It yields the protein CASSLGGTGGPSDTQYF. The whole variable domain, remainder taken from reference TRBV7-6 and TRBJ2-3, is GAGVSQSPRYKVTKRGQDVALRCDPISGHVSLYWYRQALGQGPEFLTYFNYEAQQDKSGLPNDRFSAERPEGSISTLTIQRTEQRDSAMYRCASSLGGTGGPSDTQYFGPGTRLTVL.

This chain links TRBV25-1 with TRBJ1-3; 9 positions match TRBD1. The CDR3 has 16 residues. J lost 4 bases, V lost 5 bases, and 9 bases had no gene match. Germline-derived CDR1 and CDR2 are MGHDK and SYGVNS. The CDR3 bases are TGTGCCAGCAGTTCGTCGACAGGGGGAACGGGAAACACCATATATTTT. Translated: CASSSSTGGTGNTIYF. Full variable domain (remainder filled in from reference TRBV25-1 and TRBJ1-3): EADIYQTPRYLVIGTGKKITLECSQTMGHDKMYWYQQDPGMELHLIHYSYGVNSTEKGDLSSESTVSRIRTEHFPLTLESARPSHTSQYLCASSSSTGGTGNTIYFGEGSWLTVV.

V gene TRBV4-1 combines with J gene TRBJ2-2, with D possibly being TRBD1 (5 bases). Germline-derived CDR1 and CDR2 are MGHRA and YSYEKL. The CDR3 totals 15 residues. V was cut by 7 bases and J by 2 bases, with 14 bases left in between. CDR3 region: CASIQWQGNTGELFF. For the CDR3, the DNA is TGCGCCAGCATCCAGTGGCAGGGTAACACCGGGGAGCTGTTTTTT.

V usage is TRBV28 and J usage is TRBJ1-4; maybe TRBD1 (5 bases). Germline V gene data show CDR1 as MDHEN and CDR2 as SYDVKM. Trimming left V 8 bases short and J 8 bases short, with 15 bases between. The CDR3 spans 13 residues. The CDR3 spells CASHGRGFEKLFF. The CDR3 DNA reads TGTGCCAGCCACGGTAGGGGATTCGAAAAACTGTTTTTT.

This clonotype was detected a few times. Given a much more abundant clone one base away, this may be a read error. This chain joins TRBV10-3 and TRBJ2-1; possible D gene TRBD1, 6 bases. V was clipped by 1 base and J by 2 bases, with 15 bases between them. In germline, CDR1 is ENHRY, CDR2 SYGVKD. This CDR3 is 17 amino acids long. The chain's CDR3 is CAISEFGGSSPYNEQFF. The CDR3 DNA reads as TGTGCCATCAGTGAGTTTGGGGGCTCCAGCCCCTACAATGAGCAGTTCTTC.

On this clonotype: A much larger clone sits a single nucleotide away, making a read error possible. The chain recombines TRBV7-8 with TRBJ2-5, with 10 bases identical to TRBD1. There are 16 residues in the CDR3. Germline CDR1 SGHVS, CDR2 FQNEAQ. CDR3 DNA sequence: TGTACCAGCAGCTTACGGGGACAGGGGTTTCAAGAGACCCAGTACTTC. Its translation is CTSSLRGQGFQETQYF.

About this clonotype: A much larger clonotype is one base distant, so this may be a read error. The gene calls are TRBV10-3 and TRBJ2-5; D gene uncertain. The CDR3 runs 14 residues. Germline-derived CDR1 and CDR2 are ENHRY and SYGVKD. In DNA form, the CDR3 reads TGTGCCATCAGTGATGGCGGTCAGCAAGAGGCCCAGTACTTC. Its protein is CAISDGGQQEAQYF.

The rearrangement links TRBV18 to TRBJ2-5; D might be TRBD1 (5 bases). V was shortened by 4 bases and J by 11 bases, with 14 bases between the two germline ends. The CDR3 is made up of 12 amino acids. From germline, CDR1 is KGHSH and CDR2 LQKENI. The CDR3 sequence: CASSQLQGEQYF. CDR3 bases: TGTGCCAGCTCACAGCTCCAGGGTGAGCAGTACTTC.